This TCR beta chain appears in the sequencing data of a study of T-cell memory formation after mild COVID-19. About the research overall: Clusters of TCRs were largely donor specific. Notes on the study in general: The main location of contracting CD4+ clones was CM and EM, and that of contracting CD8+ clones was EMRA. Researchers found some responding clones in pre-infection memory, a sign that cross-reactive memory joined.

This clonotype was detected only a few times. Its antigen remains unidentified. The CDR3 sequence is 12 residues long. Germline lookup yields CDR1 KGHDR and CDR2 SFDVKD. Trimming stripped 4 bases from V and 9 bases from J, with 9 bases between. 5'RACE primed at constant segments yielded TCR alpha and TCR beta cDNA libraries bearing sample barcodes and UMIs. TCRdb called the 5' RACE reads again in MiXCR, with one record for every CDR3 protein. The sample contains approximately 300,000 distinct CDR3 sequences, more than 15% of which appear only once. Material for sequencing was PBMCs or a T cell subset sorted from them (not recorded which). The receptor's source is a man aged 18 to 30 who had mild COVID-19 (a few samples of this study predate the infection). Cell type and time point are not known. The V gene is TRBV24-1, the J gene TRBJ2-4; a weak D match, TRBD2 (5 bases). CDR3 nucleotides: TGTGCCACCAGTGAGTCTCGGGGCATTCAGTACTTC. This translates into CATSESRGIQYF.